This T cell receptor (beta chain) originates from a study of blood T cell repertoires in COVID-19. Method: immunoSEQ multiplex PCR; TCRdb's copy keeps in-frame clones and lacks some. Among just over 300,000 clones, about 91% were seen once, and the ten largest hold around a tenth. V lost 5 bases, J lost 0 bases, and 3 bases stayed unmatched. This CDR3 has 14 amino acids. Germline V gene sequence: CDR1 MDHEN, CDR2 SYDVKM. The receptor was isolated from a woman in her thirties or forties who had recovered from COVID-19. The sequenced sample was PBMCs or T cells enriched from blood (not recorded which). The chain employs TRBV28 and TRBJ2-5; TRBD2 aligns across 7 bases. The CDR3 sequence is CASSRSGYQETQYF. The CDR3 nucleotides are TGTGCCAGCAGTCGTAGCGGGTACCAAGAGACCCAGTACTTC.